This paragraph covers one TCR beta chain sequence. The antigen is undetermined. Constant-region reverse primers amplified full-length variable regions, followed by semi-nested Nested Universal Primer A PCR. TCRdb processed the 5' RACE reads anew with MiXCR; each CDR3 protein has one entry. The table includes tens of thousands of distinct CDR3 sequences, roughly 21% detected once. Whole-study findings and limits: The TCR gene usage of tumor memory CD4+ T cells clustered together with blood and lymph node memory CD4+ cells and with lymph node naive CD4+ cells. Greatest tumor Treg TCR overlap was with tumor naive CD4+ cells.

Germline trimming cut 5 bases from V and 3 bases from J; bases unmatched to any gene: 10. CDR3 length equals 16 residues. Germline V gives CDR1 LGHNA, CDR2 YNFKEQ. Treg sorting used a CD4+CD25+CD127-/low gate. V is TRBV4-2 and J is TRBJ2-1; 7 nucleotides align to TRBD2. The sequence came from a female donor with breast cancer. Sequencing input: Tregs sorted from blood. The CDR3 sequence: CASSISSGELYNEQFF. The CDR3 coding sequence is TGTGCCAGCAGCATATCTAGCGGCGAACTCTACAATGAGCAGTTCTTC.